Listed below are T cell receptor beta chains from one sample, sequenced in a study of graft-versus-host responses after intestinal transplantation. These TCRs' antigens remain unknown. Using immunoSEQ multiplex PCR, the repertoire was profiled, and TCRdb retains in-frame clones only, with some absent. This table holds about 51,000 clones, 89% found once. This sample comprised unstimulated CD4+ T cells sorted from spleen or lymph node cells, obtained before transplant. These receptors all stem from a human donor who was the organ donor for an intestinal transplant. The CDR3 runs from the conserved cysteine through the conserved F or W. The D gene is left open where the match is weak.

j_gene: TRBJ2-7
v_gene: TRBV11-1
d_gene: NA
CDR3aa: CASSGIDRGSYEQYF
CDR3nt: TGTGCCAGCAGCGGGATCGATAGGGGTTCCTACGAGCAGTACTTC

j_gene: TRBJ2-3
v_gene: TRBV7-9
d_gene: NA
CDR3aa: CASSPADTQYF
CDR3nt: TGTGCCAGCAGCCCCGCAGATACGCAGTATTTT

j_gene: TRBJ1-2
v_gene: TRBV9
d_gene: NA
CDR3aa: CASTPPGANYGYTF
CDR3nt: TGTGCCAGCACCCCACCAGGGGCTAACTATGGCTACACCTTC

j_gene: TRBJ1-2
v_gene: TRBV18
d_gene: NA
CDR3aa: CASSPLGEEGYTF
CDR3nt: TGTGCCAGCTCACCTCTAGGGGAGGAAGGCTACACCTTC

j_gene: TRBJ1-5
v_gene: TRBV10-3
d_gene: NA
CDR3aa: CAISEGGGSNQPQHF
CDR3nt: TGTGCCATCAGCGAAGGTGGAGGGTCCAATCAGCCCCAGCATTTT

j_gene: TRBJ2-7
v_gene: TRBV4-3
d_gene: NA
CDR3aa: CASSQDPPGGSGNYEQYF
CDR3nt: TGCGCCAGCAGCCAAGACCCCCCCGGAGGTAGCGGAAACTACGAGCAGTACTTC

j_gene: TRBJ1-4
v_gene: TRBV28
d_gene: TRBD1
CDR3aa: CASSLLGQGQTNEKLFF
CDR3nt: TGTGCCAGCAGTTTATTGGGTCAGGGACAGACTAATGAAAAACTGTTTTTT

j_gene: TRBJ2-7
v_gene: TRBV28
d_gene: TRBD2
CDR3aa: CASSLRNRGLAGGGEQYF
CDR3nt: TGTGCCAGCAGTCTCCGAAACAGGGGACTAGCGGGAGGGGGCGAGCAGTACTTC

j_gene: TRBJ1-5
v_gene: TRBV28
d_gene: TRBD1
CDR3aa: CASKGTGSSNQPQHF
CDR3nt: TGTGCCAGCAAGGGGACAGGGTCGAGCAATCAGCCCCAGCATTTT

j_gene: TRBJ2-7
v_gene: TRBV6-1
d_gene: TRBD2
CDR3aa: CASSLDSSGSYEQYF
CDR3nt: TGTGCCAGCAGCCTAGATTCTAGCGGCTCCTACGAGCAGTACTTC

j_gene: TRBJ2-1
v_gene: TRBV7-2
d_gene: NA
CDR3aa: CASSSQGGSGTYNEQFF
CDR3nt: TGTGCCAGCAGCTCCCAGGGGGGTAGCGGTACCTACAATGAGCAGTTCTTC

j_gene: TRBJ1-1
v_gene: TRBV18
d_gene: NA
CDR3aa: CASSPRGNTEAFF
CDR3nt: TGTGCCAGCTCACCACGCGGGAACACTGAAGCTTTCTTT

j_gene: TRBJ2-3
v_gene: TRBV5-8
d_gene: TRBD2
CDR3aa: CASSFIASSGRSATQYF
CDR3nt: TGTGCCAGCAGCTTTATTGCTAGTAGCGGGAGGTCAGCTACGCAGTATTTT

j_gene: TRBJ1-3
v_gene: TRBV18
d_gene: TRBD1
CDR3aa: CASSTPTGVAGNTIYF
CDR3nt: TGTGCCAGCTCAACTCCGACAGGGGTCGCTGGAAACACCATATATTTT

j_gene: TRBJ1-1
v_gene: TRBV15
d_gene: TRBD1
CDR3aa: CATSRDGTRTGGEAFF
CDR3nt: TGTGCCACCAGCAGAGATGGGACCCGAACAGGGGGTGAAGCTTTCTTT

j_gene: TRBJ1-5
v_gene: TRBV6-1
d_gene: NA
CDR3aa: CASSVPQGNQPQHF
CDR3nt: TGTGCCAGCAGTGTACCCCAGGGGAATCAGCCCCAGCATTTT

j_gene: TRBJ1-3
v_gene: TRBV14
d_gene: NA
CDR3aa: CASSQTGWSGNTIYF
CDR3nt: TGTGCCAGCAGCCAAACAGGGTGGTCTGGAAACACCATATATTTT

j_gene: TRBJ2-4
v_gene: TRBV28
d_gene: NA
CDR3aa: CASSLFARAIQYF
CDR3nt: TGTGCCAGCAGTTTGTTCGCCAGGGCCATTCAGTACTTC

j_gene: TRBJ2-3
v_gene: TRBV5-5
d_gene: TRBD2
CDR3aa: CASSLTSGSTDTQYF
CDR3nt: TGTGCCAGCAGCTTGACTAGCGGGAGCACAGATACGCAGTATTTT

j_gene: TRBJ2-1
v_gene: TRBV6-4
d_gene: TRBD2
CDR3aa: CASSGSGRPNEQFF
CDR3nt: TGTGCCAGCAGTGGTAGCGGGAGACCCAATGAGCAGTTCTTC

j_gene: TRBJ2-7
v_gene: TRBV6-6
d_gene: TRBD2
CDR3aa: CASSYSRSGTYEQYF
CDR3nt: TGTGCCAGCAGTTACTCGCGTAGCGGGACGTACGAGCAGTACTTC

j_gene: TRBJ1-5
v_gene: TRBV27
d_gene: NA
CDR3aa: CASSLSGGKAQPQHF
CDR3nt: TGTGCCAGCAGTTTATCTGGCGGGAAAGCTCAGCCCCAGCATTTT

j_gene: TRBJ2-3
v_gene: TRBV11-1
d_gene: TRBD2
CDR3aa: CASSLVFGEGRADTQYF
CDR3nt: TGTGCCAGCAGCTTAGTCTTCGGGGAGGGCCGGGCAGATACGCAGTATTTT

j_gene: TRBJ1-2
v_gene: TRBV29-1
d_gene: NA
CDR3aa: CSVNGFLNHSGYGYTF
CDR3nt: TGCAGCGTAAATGGCTTTTTAAATCATTCGGGCTATGGCTACACCTTC

j_gene: TRBJ1-2
v_gene: TRBV5-5
d_gene: NA
CDR3aa: CASSLTRKGETLYGYTF
CDR3nt: TGTGCCAGCAGCTTGACTCGGAAGGGGGAGACGCTCTATGGCTACACCTTC